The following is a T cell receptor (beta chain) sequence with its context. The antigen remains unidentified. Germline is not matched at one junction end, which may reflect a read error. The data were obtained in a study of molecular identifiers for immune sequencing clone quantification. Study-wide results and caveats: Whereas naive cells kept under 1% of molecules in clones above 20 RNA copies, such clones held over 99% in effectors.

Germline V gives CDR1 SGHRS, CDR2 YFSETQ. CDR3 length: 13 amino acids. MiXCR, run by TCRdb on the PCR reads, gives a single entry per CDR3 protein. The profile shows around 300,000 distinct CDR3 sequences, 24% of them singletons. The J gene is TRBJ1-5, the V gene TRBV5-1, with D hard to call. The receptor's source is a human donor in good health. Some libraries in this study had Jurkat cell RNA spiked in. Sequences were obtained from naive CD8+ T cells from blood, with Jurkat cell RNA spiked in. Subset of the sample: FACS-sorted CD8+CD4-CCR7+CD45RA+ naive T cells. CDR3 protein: CASSLASNQPRHF. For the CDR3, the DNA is TGCGCCAGCAGCTTGGCAAGCAATCAGCCCCGGCATTTT.